The clone carrying this T cell receptor beta chain was seen a handful of times. These data belong to a study of T cells in Graves' hyperthyroidism and ophthalmopathy. Amplified regions were TCR beta CDR3 sequences from RNA transcripts. The TCR CDR3 first-round RT-PCR relied on the HTBI primer set. TCRdb redid the calling of the multiplex PCR reads with MiXCR, one entry per CDR3 protein. The table records hundreds of thousands of distinct CDR3 sequences, less than 15% of them present only once. CDR1 is WSHSY, CDR2 SAAADI, per germline. This CDR3 contains 13 residues. The V gene end was trimmed by 9 bases and the J gene end by 4 bases; junction bases not matched to a gene: 6.

The chain has TRBV10-2 and TRBJ1-1; 9 bases agree with TRBD1. Sequences were obtained from blood. The receptor was isolated from a woman aged 18-30 years with Graves' hyperthyroidism. The CDR3 is CASRDRDLTEAFF. The CDR3, as DNA: TGCGCCAGTCGGGACAGGGACCTCACTGAAGCTTTCTTT.